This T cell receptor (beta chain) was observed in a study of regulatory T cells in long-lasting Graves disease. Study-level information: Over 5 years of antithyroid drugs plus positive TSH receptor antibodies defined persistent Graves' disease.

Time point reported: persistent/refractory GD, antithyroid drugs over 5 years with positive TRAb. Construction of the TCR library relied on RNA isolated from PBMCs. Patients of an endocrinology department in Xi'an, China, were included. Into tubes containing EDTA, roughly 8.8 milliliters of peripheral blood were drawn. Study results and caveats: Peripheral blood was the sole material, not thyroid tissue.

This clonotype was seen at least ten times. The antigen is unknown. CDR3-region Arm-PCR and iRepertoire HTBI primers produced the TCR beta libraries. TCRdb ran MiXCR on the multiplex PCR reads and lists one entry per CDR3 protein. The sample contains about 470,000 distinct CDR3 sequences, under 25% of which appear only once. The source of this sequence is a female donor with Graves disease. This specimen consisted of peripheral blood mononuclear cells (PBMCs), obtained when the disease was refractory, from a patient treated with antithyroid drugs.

This CDR3 is CASSFGQGSYEQYF. In DNA form, the CDR3 reads TGTGCCAGCAGTTTCGGACAGGGATCCTACGAGCAGTACTTC. The chain carries TRBV28 and TRBJ2-7; 8 positions agree with TRBD1. Germline CDR1 and CDR2: MDHEN and SYDVKM. The length of the CDR3 is 14 residues. Trimming at V came to 3 bases and at J to 1 base, leaving 2 bases not matched to a gene.